These T cell receptor beta chains were read from a single sample in a study of blood T cell repertoires in COVID-19. Profiling relied on immunoSEQ multiplex PCR, and the TCRdb table lists in-frame clones only, not all of them. Of a few hundred thousand clones in the sample, roughly 90% were seen once. What was sequenced was PBMCs or T cells enriched from blood (not recorded which). Source of these receptors: a woman between 25 and 40 years old who had recovered from COVID-19. Both conserved end residues are part of each CDR3. The D gene is left open where the match is weak. Some rows mark clone size as missing; the rest say once, few, many or name a class of expanded clone.

cdr3_aa | cdr3_nt | clone_size | j_call | d_call | v_call
CASRAGSYGYTF | TGTGCCAGTAGGGCGGGGAGCTATGGCTACACCTTC | . | TRBJ1-2 | . | TRBV19
CASSYSNSYGYTF | TGTGCCAGCAGTTACTCGAACAGCTATGGCTACACCTTC | . | TRBJ1-2 | . | TRBV6-2/TRBV6-3
CASSVVFSGELFF | TGTGCCAGCAGCGTAGTGTTCAGCGGGGAGCTGTTTTTT | . | TRBJ2-2 | . | TRBV9
CASSPGGAGGYTF | TGTGCCAGCAGCCCAGGGGGCGCGGGAGGCTACACCTTC | . | TRBJ1-2 | TRBD1 | TRBV6-4
CASAASSNTGELFF | TGTGCCAGCGCGGCGAGTTCAAACACCGGGGAGCTGTTTTTT | . | TRBJ2-2 | . | TRBV2
CASSQVRNSPLHF | TGTGCCAGCAGCCAAGTTCGGAATTCACCCCTCCACTTT | . | TRBJ1-6 | . | TRBV14
CASSLGLAGNQETQYF | TGTGCCAGCAGCTTAGGACTAGCGGGGAACCAAGAGACCCAGTACTTC | . | TRBJ2-5 | TRBD2 | TRBV7-6
CAIRPAGGPYNEQFF | TGTGCCATCAGGCCAGCGGGGGGCCCCTACAATGAGCAGTTCTTC | . | TRBJ2-1 | TRBD2 | TRBV10-3
CASSSDTGYRIALHF | TGTGCCAGCAGCTCCGACACCGGCTACAGGATCGCCCTCCACTTT | . | TRBJ1-6 | . | TRBV6-5
CATSRDRGLNDEQYF | TGTGCCACCAGCAGAGATCGAGGGTTGAACGACGAGCAGTACTTC | . | TRBJ2-7 | . | TRBV15
CASRPLAGGSTDTQYF | TGTGCCAGCAGGCCCTTAGCGGGGGGGAGCACAGATACGCAGTATTTT | . | TRBJ2-3 | TRBD2 | TRBV27
CASSNRRLDEKLFF | TGTGCCAGCAGTAACCGGAGGTTGGATGAAAAACTGTTTTTT | . | TRBJ1-4 | . | TRBV6-5
CASSLGTGRNTEAFF | TGTGCCAGCAGTTTGGGTACAGGACGGAACACTGAAGCTTTCTTT | . | TRBJ1-1 | . | TRBV27
CASRRVSGTGGSEAFF | TGTGCCAGCAGAAGAGTTTCCGGGACAGGGGGATCTGAAGCTTTCTTT | . | TRBJ1-1 | TRBD1 | TRBV2
CASSPGLDTGELFF | TGTGCCAGCTCACCGGGACTGGACACCGGGGAGCTGTTTTTT | . | TRBJ2-2 | . | TRBV18
CSSARDYGYTF | TGCAGTTCTGCCCGGGACTATGGCTACACCTTC | once | TRBJ1-2 | . | TRBV20-1
CASSILAGGSYNEQFF | TGCGCCAGCAGCATCCTAGCGGGGGGGTCTTACAATGAGCAGTTCTTC | . | TRBJ2-1 | TRBD2 | TRBV5-1
CASSTGNAGTDTQYF | TGCGCCAGCAGCACAGGGAATGCTGGCACAGATACGCAGTATTTT | . | TRBJ2-3 | . | TRBV5-1
CASSIRPQTANYGYTF | TGTGCCAGTAGTATACGCCCGCAAACAGCTAACTATGGCTACACCTTC | . | TRBJ1-2 | . | TRBV19